This passage covers 30 T cell receptor beta chains from one sample sequenced in a study of T cell responses to AZD1222 COVID-19 vaccine. Sequenced by immunoSEQ multiplex PCR; TCRdb stores in-frame clones only, minus some. The sample holds just under 85,000 clones, about 82% seen once. Sequences were derived from peripheral blood, sampled on day 0 of AZD1222 vaccination. The receptors stem from an adult in good health.

V usage is TRBV11-2 and J usage is TRBJ2-6; 7 nucleotides align to TRBD1. Germline values: CDR1 SGHAT, CDR2 FQNNGV. This CDR3 has 16 amino acids. After removal of 5 bases from V and 3 bases from J, the junction contained 7 bases not matched to a gene. CDR3 DNA: TGTGCCAGCAGCGTCTTACAGGGGCTTGGGGCCAACGTCCTGACTTTC. Protein: CASSVLQGLGANVLTF.

CDR3 nucleotide sequence: TGTGCCAGCAGCTCAGACAGGGTCAATTCACCCCTCCACTTT. Translating gives CASSSDRVNSPLHF. This rearrangement joins TRBV11-2 to TRBJ1-6; TRBD1 agrees at 7 bases. Trimming at V came to 4 bases and at J to 7 bases, leaving 4 bases not matched to a gene. From germline, CDR1 is SGHAT and CDR2 FQNNGV. The CDR3 totals 14 residues.

The V call is TRBV6-2 or TRBV6-3, the J call TRBJ2-7; tentative D call: TRBD2 (7 bases). The CDR3 has 16 amino acids. Germline V gene sequence: CDR1 MNHEY, CDR2 SVGEGT. V was shortened by 2 bases and J by 4 bases, with 18 bases between the two germline ends. The CDR3, as DNA: TGTGCCAGCAGTTACCATGGTCGGGGGGCGGAGTACGAGCAGTACTTC. It specifies CASSYHGRGAEYEQYF.

This clone was counted between two and nine times. The chain joins TRBV13 to TRBJ1-3; tentative D call: TRBD1 (5 bases). V lost 2 bases to trimming and J lost 3 bases, with 8 bases between them. Germline V CDR1 and CDR2: PRHDT, FYEKMQ (reference sequence). The CDR3 covers 14 residues. The CDR3 is CASSLRGVGNTIYF. In nucleotides, the CDR3 is TGTGCCAGCAGCTTACGAGGGGTTGGAAACACCATATATTTT.

The chain is built from TRBV5-6 and TRBJ1-3, with D perhaps matching TRBD1 (5 bases). Between the trimmed V and J ends, which lost 0 bases and 3 bases, there was a span of 13 bases. The CDR3 runs to 16 residues. Germline CDR1 SGHDT, CDR2 YYEEEE. DNA for the CDR3: TGTGCCAGCAGCTTGGTCCAGGGCGTGTTTGGAAACACCATATATTTT. Its protein is CASSLVQGVFGNTIYF.

The chain employs TRBV3-1 (or the pseudogene TRBV3-2) and TRBJ1-2; 8 bases agree with TRBD1. J gave up 3 bases and V 4 bases, and 7 bases lay outside the gene matches. This CDR3 is 15 amino acids long. Looked up from germline, CDR1 is LGHDT and CDR2 is YNNKEL (reference sequence). CDR3 sequence reads: CASSLRPGGDYGYTF. CDR3 nucleotides: TGTGCCAGCAGCCTACGGCCAGGGGGCGACTATGGCTACACCTTC.

J is TRBJ2-4 and V is TRBV3-1 (or the pseudogene TRBV3-2); the D gene is possibly TRBD1 (6 bases). The germline V gene has CDR1 LGHDT and CDR2 YNNKEL (reference sequence). The V and J ends lost 4 bases and 3 bases respectively, with 13 bases between them. The CDR3 consists of 15 residues. The CDR3: CASSPLRGNKNIQYF. CDR3 coding DNA: TGTGCCAGCAGCCCCCTTAGGGGGAACAAAAACATTCAGTACTTC.

As DNA, the CDR3 is TGTGCCAGCGGTTGGCGGGCCTCCTACGAGCAGTACTTC. This gives the protein CASGWRASYEQYF. This chain joins TRBV3-1 (or the pseudogene TRBV3-2) and TRBJ2-7; TRBD2 might be the D (5 bases). The V and J ends lost 8 bases and 0 bases respectively, with 11 bases between them. The germline V gene encodes CDR1 LGHDT and CDR2 YNNKEL (reference sequence). CDR3 length equals 13 residues.

This chain uses TRBV24-1 with TRBJ2-1; D not certain. This CDR3 has 13 residues. CDR1 KGHDR and CDR2 SFDVKD come from the germline V gene. V shed 3 bases and J shed 2 bases, with 4 bases lying between them. The CDR3, as DNA: TGTGCCACCAGTGATGCCACCTACAATGAGCAGTTCTTC. Its protein is CATSDATYNEQFF.

The chain employs TRBV9 and TRBJ2-3, with 7 bases matching TRBD1. Looked up from germline, CDR1 is SGDLS and CDR2 is YYNGEE. The CDR3 length is 16 residues. Losses at the gene ends were 4 bases for V and 2 bases for J; bases not matched to a gene: 10. The CDR3 bases are TGTGCCAGCAGCCCTCAGACAGGGAACCCCACAGATACGCAGTATTTT. Protein sequence: CASSPQTGNPTDTQYF.

The rearrangement links TRBV7-2 to TRBJ2-7, with TRBD1 as a possible D gene (6 bases). Per germline, CDR1 SGHTA and CDR2 FQGNSA. CDR3 length equals 13 residues. Trimming removed 5 bases from V and 5 bases from J, with 13 bases in between. CDR3 DNA sequence: TGTGCCAGCAGCCGACAGGTCCCAGACGAGCAGTACTTC. It codes for CASSRQVPDEQYF.

Details on this clone: This same CDR3 is encoded by further DNA sequences in the sample. The rearrangement links TRBV7-2 to TRBJ1-1, with a possible D match to TRBD1 (5 bases). V was pared by 2 bases and J by 5 bases, with 15 bases between. Germline V gene lookup returns CDR1 SGHTA and CDR2 FQGNSA. This CDR3 comprises 15 residues. The CDR3 reads CASSLWGWGNTEAFF. DNA of the CDR3: TGTGCCAGCAGCTTATGGGGCTGGGGGAATACTGAAGCTTTCTTT.

The rearrangement links TRBV4-3 to TRBJ1-1; D perhaps matches TRBD1 (5 bases). There are 16 residues in the CDR3. With 1 base removed from V and 1 base from J, the gap between germline ends came to 13 bases. Germline V CDR1 and CDR2: LGHNA, YSLEER. CDR3 bases: TGCGCCAGCAGCCAAGGCCTTCTGAGGGGGAACACTGAAGCTTTCTTT. This sequence encodes CASSQGLLRGNTEAFF.

CDR3 sequence (DNA): TGTGCCTGGAGTCTAGCGAGGAATGAGCAGTTCTTC. Encoded protein: CAWSLARNEQFF. The rearrangement joins TRBV30 to TRBJ2-1, with D possibly TRBD2 on 6 matching bases. Trimming removed 2 bases at V and 7 bases at J, with 9 bases between. This CDR3 has 12 residues. Germline V gives CDR1 GTSNPN, CDR2 SVGIG (reference sequence).

The V gene is TRBV6-6, the J gene TRBJ1-5; possibly TRBD1 for D (5 bases). Germline lookup yields CDR1 MNHNY and CDR2 SVGAGI (reference sequence). The length of the CDR3 is 14 residues. The V and J ends lost 7 bases and 4 bases respectively, with 14 bases between them. The CDR3 DNA reads as TGTGCCAGCACCCTAACCGACAGTAATCAGCCCCAGCATTTT. It specifies CASTLTDSNQPQHF.

V is TRBV2 and J is TRBJ1-5, with 7 bases that match TRBD1. Germline values: CDR1 SNHLY, CDR2 FYNNEI. V was pared by 5 bases and J by 0 bases, with 4 bases of the junction left unmatched. CDR3 length equals 15 residues. The CDR3 is CASSRTGDSNQPQHF. DNA for the CDR3: TGTGCCAGCAGTAGGACAGGAGATAGCAATCAGCCCCAGCATTTT.

This chain joins TRBV5-1 and TRBJ2-7; perhaps TRBD2 as D (6 bases). Trimming removed 0 bases from V and 4 bases from J, with 17 bases in between. This CDR3 is 16 amino acids long. The germline V gene encodes CDR1 SGHRS and CDR2 YFSETQ. In DNA, the CDR3 is TGCGCCAGCAGCTTGGAGCCTCCGCAAGGAGGGTACGAGCAGTACTTC. Encoded protein: CASSLEPPQGGYEQYF. Drawing the rest from reference TRBV5-1 and TRBJ2-7, the complete variable domain is KAGVTQTPRYLIKTRGQQVTLSCSPISGHRSVSWYQQTPGQGLQFLFEYFSETQRNKGNFPGRFSGRQFSNSRSEMNVSTLELGDSALYLCASSLEPPQGGYEQYFGPGTRLTVT.

The chain combines TRBV27 with TRBJ1-6; TRBD1 is a possible D gene (5 bases). The germline CDR1 and CDR2 sequences are MNHEY and SMNVEV (reference sequence). V shed 6 bases and J shed 9 bases, with 15 bases lying between them. The CDR3 consists of 14 residues. The CDR3 loop is CASSLGGVTSPLHF. The CDR3 DNA reads as TGTGCCAGCAGCCTTGGGGGGGTGACTTCACCCCTCCACTTT.

This sequence joins TRBV5-4 and TRBJ1-2; D unresolved. The CDR3 totals 13 residues. V lost 1 base and J 3 bases, leaving 7 bases between the germline ends. From germline, CDR1 is SGHNT and CDR2 YYREEE (reference sequence). The CDR3 nucleotides read TGTGCCAGCAGCTTGAGTCGCGACTATGGCTACACCTTC. Translated: CASSLSRDYGYTF.

The chain has TRBV20-1 and TRBJ1-3; D is ambiguous. Germline V gene sequence: CDR1 DFQATT, CDR2 SNEGSKA (reference sequence). CDR3 length: 13 amino acids. Trimming stripped 3 bases from V and 1 base from J, with 7 bases between. The CDR3 bases are TGCAGTGCTAGTACGGGTTCTGGAAACACCATATATTTT. This sequence encodes CSASTGSGNTIYF.

V is TRBV6-1 and J is TRBJ1-2; D unclear. CDR3 length: 13 amino acids. Trimming shortened V by 0 bases and J by 2 bases, and 4 bases separated the two germline ends. Germline V gene sequence: CDR1 MNHNS, CDR2 SASEGT. DNA for the CDR3: TGTGCCAGCAGTGAAGCGGGCAACTATGGCTACACCTTC. It translates to CASSEAGNYGYTF.

This chain connects TRBV7-2 to TRBJ2-3, with D perhaps matching TRBD2 (5 bases). CDR1 and CDR2 from the germline V gene are SGHTA and FQGNSA. The CDR3 is 15 residues long. With 5 bases removed from V and 6 bases from J, the gap between germline ends came to 18 bases. CDR3 region: CASSLLGSTVDTQYF. CDR3 coding DNA: TGTGCCAGCAGCCTCTTGGGGAGTACGGTGGATACGCAGTATTTT.

V and J are TRBV5-4 and TRBJ2-5, with a possible D match to TRBD1 (6 bases). Trimming took 4 bases from V and 10 from J, leaving 23 bases between them. Germline V gives CDR1 SGHNT, CDR2 YYREEE (reference sequence). The CDR3 sequence is 15 residues long. The DNA of the CDR3 is TGTGCCAGCAGCCCGAAAAATGCACAGGGAGAGGACCAGTACTTC. It specifies CASSPKNAQGEDQYF. The full variable domain, rest sourced from reference TRBV5-4 and TRBJ2-5, is ETGVTQSPTHLIKTRGQQVTLRCSSQSGHNTVSWYQQALGQGPQFIFQYYREEENGRGNFPPRFSGLQFPNYSSELNVNALELDDSALYLCASSPKNAQGEDQYFGPGTRLLVL.

V is TRBV18 and J is TRBJ1-2; 10 bases align to TRBD1. The CDR3 sequence is 16 residues long. Looked up from germline, CDR1 is KGHSH and CDR2 is LQKENI. After removal of 3 bases from V and 4 bases from J, the junction contained 8 bases not matched to a gene. The CDR3 protein is CASSPLTGGLSYGYTF. For the CDR3, the DNA is TGTGCCAGCTCACCCCTGACAGGGGGCTTAAGCTATGGCTACACCTTC.

The chain joins TRBV7-2 to TRBJ1-2; 9 nucleotides align to TRBD1. The CDR3 has 17 residues. With 1 base clipped from V and 4 bases from J, the junction kept 10 bases outside the gene matches. CDR1 is SGHTA, CDR2 FQGNSA, per germline. This CDR3 reads CASSLDPRTGGGYGYTF. The CDR3 DNA reads TGTGCCAGCAGCTTAGACCCCAGAACAGGGGGCGGCTATGGCTACACCTTC.

This clone was recorded only once. The CDR3 here is CASSLGRGRQPQHF. The CDR3 bases are TGTGCCAGCAGTTTAGGCAGGGGACGTCAGCCCCAGCATTTT. The gene calls are TRBV28 and TRBJ1-5; weak D call: TRBD1 (6 bases). Germline V gene data show CDR1 as MDHEN and CDR2 as SYDVKM. Trimming shortened V by 2 bases and J by 6 bases, and 11 bases separated the two germline ends. The CDR3 totals 14 residues.

This clone was counted a few times. The gene calls are TRBV4-1 and TRBJ2-1; 7 positions match TRBD2. The V segment lost 4 bases and the J segment 6 bases; nucleotides outside the gene matches: 6. The CDR3 length is 14 residues. Looked up from germline, CDR1 is MGHRA and CDR2 is YSYEKL. The chain's CDR3 is CASSPETSRNEQFF. In DNA form, the CDR3 reads TGCGCCAGCAGCCCCGAGACTAGCCGCAATGAGCAGTTCTTC.

The chain has TRBV6-6 and TRBJ1-1; the match to TRBD1 covers 9 bases. Trimming took 2 bases from V and 2 from J; bases not matched to a gene: 3. Germline CDR1 reads MNHNY; CDR2 reads SVGAGI (reference sequence). The CDR3 spans 15 residues. The CDR3 reads CASSYPGQGNTEAFF. DNA of the CDR3: TGTGCCAGCAGTTACCCGGGACAGGGTAACACTGAAGCTTTCTTT.

The rearrangement links TRBV13 to TRBJ1-6; D perhaps matches TRBD1 (6 bases). V gave up 6 bases and J gave up 7 bases, with 13 bases separating them. The CDR3 consists of 14 residues. Germline V lookup: CDR1 PRHDT, CDR2 FYEKMQ (reference sequence). The DNA of the CDR3 is TGTGCCAGCAGGTTGGGGGGCCCCAATTCACCCCTCCACTTT. Protein product: CASRLGGPNSPLHF.

CDR3 nucleotides: TGTGCCAGTGACCTCGGTTCGCCTACCTATCAGCCCCAGCATTTT. It is translated as CASDLGSPTYQPQHF. V gene TRBV19 combines with J gene TRBJ1-5; D not resolved. Trimming pared 8 bases from V and 5 bases from J, leaving 19 bases between. Germline V gene lookup returns CDR1 LNHDA and CDR2 SQIVND (reference sequence). CDR3 size: 15 residues.